The entry that follows covers one T cell receptor (beta chain) sequence. TCRdb analysed the 5' RACE reads with MiXCR anew, one entry per CDR3 protein. The data show just over 250,000 distinct CDR3 sequences, with 5.2% seen just once and approximately 3.5% held by the top ten. These data come from a study of T cells after yellow fever vaccination. The wider study: Those fractions that held only low numbers of cells were prepared using the SMART-Seq v4 Ultra Low Input RNA kit.

Germline V gene sequence: CDR1 SGHTA, CDR2 FQGNSA. The CDR3 runs 15 residues. V was clipped by 5 bases and J by 8 bases; unmatched bases: 12. This chain links TRBV7-2 with TRBJ2-1; 7 bases agree with TRBD1. The material was CD4+ T cells sorted from PBMCs, obtained on the day of the yellow fever booster vaccination. The origin of this receptor is a young man who received the YFV17D yellow fever vaccine. CDR3 coding DNA: TGTGCCAGCAGCCCAGGGACAGATAGAATCGATGAGCAGTTCTTC. Amino acid sequence: CASSPGTDRIDEQFF.